These 26 T cell receptor beta chains share one sample of origin, sequenced in a study of T cells in Graves' hyperthyroidism and ophthalmopathy. Using RNA transcripts as the source, TCR beta CDR3 regions were amplified. Using the HTBI primer set, a first-round RT-PCR was run on the TCR CDR3. TCRdb reprocessed the multiplex PCR reads via MiXCR and lists one record per CDR3 protein. The table includes some 360,000 distinct CDR3 sequences, more than 11% detected once. The specimen sequenced was blood. The receptors originated from a woman aged 55-69 years with Graves' hyperthyroidism.

The sample holds many counts of this clonotype. V is TRBV2 and J is TRBJ2-5, with TRBD2 as a possible D gene (6 bases). The CDR3 spans 15 residues. The V end lost 3 bases, the J end lost 4 bases, and 15 bases lay between the germline ends. Germline V lookup: CDR1 SNHLY, CDR2 FYNNEI. The CDR3 DNA reads TGTGCCAGCAGTGATCTGCTTCCCGGGGGAGAGACCCAGTACTTC. Its protein product is CASSDLLPGGETQYF.

This clonotype was observed at least ten times. This chain uses TRBV20-1 with TRBJ2-1; 11 nucleotides align to TRBD2. Trimming removed 8 bases from V and 6 bases from J; junction bases left unmatched: 15. Germline-derived CDR1 and CDR2 are DFQATT and SNEGSKA (reference sequence). This CDR3 comprises 16 residues. DNA of the CDR3: TGCAGTTACCTCCTCAATCTACTAGCGGGAGTCAATGAGCAGTTCTTC. Translation gives CSYLLNLLAGVNEQFF.

In this sample, this clonotype turned up a few times. The V and J genes are TRBV5-4 and TRBJ2-7; the D gene is possibly TRBD1 (7 bases). The CDR3 loop spans 14 amino acids. The germline V gene encodes CDR1 SGHNT and CDR2 YYREEE (reference sequence). Between the trimmed V and J ends, which lost 3 bases and 1 base, there was a span of 11 bases. CDR3 in amino acids: CASSSGDRSYEQYF. CDR3 nucleotide sequence: TGTGCCAGCAGCTCGGGGGACAGATCCTACGAGCAGTACTTC.

This clonotype was found many times. The chain employs TRBV7-9 and TRBJ2-1; either TRBD1 or TRBD2 may supply D (5 bases each). The V end was cut by 3 bases, the J end by 8 bases, with 11 bases between. Germline lookup yields CDR1 SEHNR and CDR2 FQNEAQ (reference sequence). There are 13 residues in the CDR3. CDR3 protein: CASSFQGPYEQFF. The CDR3 DNA follows: TGTGCCAGCAGCTTTCAGGGACCCTATGAGCAGTTCTTC.

This clonotype was seen repeatedly, ten times or more. V and J are TRBV19 and TRBJ2-5, with TRBD1 matching over 7 bases. The CDR3 covers 15 residues. Germline V lookup: CDR1 LNHDA, CDR2 SQIVND (reference sequence). The trim removed 6 bases at V and 0 bases at J, leaving 7 bases unmatched. The CDR3 DNA sequence: TGTGCCAGTAGCGCCGCCAGGGGGTACCAAGAGACCCAGTACTTC. Translating it yields CASSAARGYQETQYF.

This clonotype was detected only a few times. The chain has TRBV7-3 and TRBJ1-3; 7 nucleotides align to TRBD1. This CDR3 is 14 amino acids long. V trimming: 5 bases; J trimming: 4 bases; junction bases outside the gene matches: 5. The germline V gene encodes CDR1 SGHTA and CDR2 FQGTGA. The CDR3 coding sequence is TGTGCCAGCAGCCTGACAGGGAAAGGAAACACCATATATTTT. Encoded protein: CASSLTGKGNTIYF.

In its sample, this clonotype was seen many times. Written as DNA, the CDR3 is TGTGCCAGCACCAGCCGAGGACAAGCCCTTTCTTATGGCTACACCTTC. Amino acids: CASTSRGQALSYGYTF. This chain uses TRBV28 with TRBJ1-2; the D gene is possibly TRBD1 (5 bases). V was shortened by 7 bases and J by 5 bases, with 23 bases between the two germline ends. CDR3 size: 16 residues. CDR1 MDHEN and CDR2 SYDVKM come from the germline V gene.

This clonotype came up many times. The rearrangement joins TRBV20-1 to TRBJ2-3; 12 bases map to TRBD2. V shed 5 bases and J 3 bases; nucleotides not matched to a gene: 15. CDR1 is DFQATT and CDR2 is SNEGSKA in the germline V gene (reference sequence). This CDR3 comprises 18 residues. CDR3 in DNA: TGCAGTGCTCGCCCCTCGCTCGGGCTAGCGGGAGGGACAGATACGCAGTATTTT. Translation: CSARPSLGLAGGTDTQYF.

The sample holds many counts of this clonotype. The chain links TRBV11-2 to TRBJ2-7, with 7 bases matching TRBD2. The CDR3 extends over 14 amino acids. V dropped 5 bases and J dropped 2; count of bases not matched to a gene: 6. Germline V gives CDR1 SGHAT, CDR2 FQNNGV. The CDR3 is CASSPSGVAYEQYF. CDR3 in DNA: TGTGCCAGCAGCCCAAGCGGGGTTGCCTACGAGCAGTACTTC.

This clonotype was seen at least ten times. V gene TRBV2 combines with J gene TRBJ2-7; TRBD1 matches at 9 bases. The CDR3 has 15 residues. Germline CDR1 SNHLY, CDR2 FYNNEI. V was pared by 5 bases and J by 5 bases, with 10 bases of the junction left unmatched. DNA for the CDR3: TGTGCCAGCAGTCCCCCCGGGACAGGGCTCCACGAGCAGTACTTC. This sequence encodes CASSPPGTGLHEQYF.

The chain is built from TRBV30 and TRBJ2-7; no clear D gene. Germline V lookup: CDR1 GTSNPN, CDR2 SVGIG (reference sequence). The V end was cut by 2 bases, the J end by 3 bases, with 8 bases between. This CDR3 region has 12 residues. The DNA of the CDR3 is TGTGCCTGGAGTTTCGGCCTCTACGAGCAGTACTTC. It encodes CAWSFGLYEQYF. The full variable domain, its missing parts supplied by reference TRBV30 and TRBJ2-7, is SQTIHQWPATLVQPVGSPLSLECTVEGTSNPNLYWYRQAAGRGLQLLFYSVGIGQISSEVPQNLSASRPQDRQFILSSKKLLLSDSGFYLCAWSFGLYEQYFGPGTRLTVT.

The CDR3, as DNA: TGTGCCAGCAGCCCACTTCCCTCTCGGGAGATGGGTGAGCAGTTCTTC. It is translated as CASSPLPSREMGEQFF. The chain combines TRBV7-6 with TRBJ2-1; D might be TRBD2 (6 bases). V gave up 5 bases and J gave up 9 bases, with 23 bases separating them. The CDR3 totals 16 residues. Germline V gives CDR1 SGHVS, CDR2 FNYEAQ. The entire variable domain, with the rest obtained from reference TRBV7-6 and TRBJ2-1, is as follows: GAGVSQSPRYKVTKRGQDVALRCDPISGHVSLYWYRQALGQGPEFLTYFNYEAQQDKSGLPNDRFSAERPEGSISTLTIQRTEQRDSAMYRCASSPLPSREMGEQFFGPGTRLTVL.

Many counts were recorded for this clonotype. The genes are TRBV9 and TRBJ2-1; the D gene is possibly TRBD2 (5 bases). The V end lost 0 bases, the J end lost 7 bases, and 14 bases lay between the germline ends. There are 15 residues in the CDR3. Per germline, CDR1 SGDLS and CDR2 YYNGEE. Here the CDR3 reads CASSVGGSRPNEQFF. The CDR3 nucleotides read TGTGCCAGCAGCGTAGGTGGGAGTCGGCCGAATGAGCAGTTCTTC.

This chain links TRBV30 with TRBJ2-3; TRBD2 matches 16 bases. V was pared by 4 bases and J by 8 bases, with 9 bases of the junction left unmatched. The CDR3 is 16 residues long. Germline V gene lookup returns CDR1 GTSNPN and CDR2 SVGIG (reference sequence). CDR3 protein: CAWTLGLAGGPGTQYF. Here the CDR3 DNA reads TGTGCCTGGACTCTGGGACTAGCGGGAGGGCCAGGTACGCAGTATTTT.

In its sample, this clonotype was seen many times. V is TRBV7-3 and J is TRBJ2-3; 7 positions match TRBD1. The CDR3 spans 15 residues. After removal of 0 bases from V and 2 bases from J, the junction contained 2 bases not matched to a gene. Germline-derived CDR1 and CDR2 are SGHTA and FQGTGA. In DNA form, the CDR3 reads TGTGCCAGCAGCTTAACGGGACAGTTCACAGATACGCAGTATTTT. Protein: CASSLTGQFTDTQYF.

The chain joins TRBV6-9 to TRBJ2-4; 8 positions agree with TRBD1. This CDR3 comprises 15 residues. Germline V CDR1 and CDR2: MNHGY, SVAAGI. J was trimmed by 5 bases and V by 3 bases; bases with no gene match: 6. The CDR3 bases are TGTGCCAGCAGTTACCCGGACAGGGAGGAAAACATTCAGTACTTC. This encodes CASSYPDREENIQYF.

This clonotype was detected ten times or more. V and J are TRBV7-9 and TRBJ2-7; 10 nucleotides match TRBD2. Germline CDR1 is SEHNR and CDR2 is FQNEAQ (reference sequence). This CDR3 spans 16 amino acids. The ends lost 3 bases at V and 6 bases at J; junction bases unmatched: 11. CDR3 nucleotide sequence: TGTGCCAGCAGCTTGGGTAGCGGGAGGAACGTTGGCGAGCAGTACTTC. Translation: CASSLGSGRNVGEQYF.

The rearrangement links TRBV20-1 to TRBJ2-7; D is possibly TRBD2 (5 bases). CDR1 DFQATT and CDR2 SNEGSKA come from the germline V gene (reference sequence). The ends were cut back, 5 bases at V and 1 base at J, with 15 bases in the middle. This CDR3 is built from 14 residues. Written as DNA, the CDR3 is TGCAGTGCTGCGTCACTAGATCAATCCTACGAGCAGTACTTC. Translation gives CSAASLDQSYEQYF.

This clonotype was observed a single time. The CDR3 sequence is CSVDAGFGYGYTF. The DNA for the CDR3 is TGCAGCGTTGATGCGGGGTTTGGCTATGGCTACACCTTC. The J gene is TRBJ1-2, the V gene TRBV29-1; D call uncertain. This CDR3 region has 13 residues. With 3 bases removed from V and 4 bases from J, the gap between germline ends came to 12 bases. Germline CDR1 is SQVTM and CDR2 is ANQGSEA.

This clonotype was picked up a small number of times. The chain joins TRBV20-1 to TRBJ2-3; D remains ambiguous. The CDR3 extends over 13 amino acids. The ends were cut back, 6 bases at V and 2 bases at J, with 12 bases in the middle. Germline V gene data show CDR1 as DFQATT and CDR2 as SNEGSKA (reference sequence). CDR3 sequence (DNA): TGCAGTGCCGAGTCTGGATACACAGATACGCAGTATTTT. It yields the protein CSAESGYTDTQYF.

The chain couples TRBV12-3 or TRBV12-4 to TRBJ1-6; maybe TRBD1 (5 bases). V lost 7 bases and J 5 bases, leaving 12 bases between the germline ends. This CDR3 comprises 14 residues. The CDR3 DNA is TGTGCCAGCAAAACCGGGACTGATAATTCACCCCTCCACTTT. The encoded protein is CASKTGTDNSPLHF.

This clonotype occurred once. The chain links TRBV27 to TRBJ2-3; the match to TRBD2 covers 8 bases. This CDR3 is 15 amino acids long. With V trimmed by 5 bases and J by 5 bases, 9 bases remained unmatched. Germline V gives CDR1 MNHEY, CDR2 SMNVEV (reference sequence). The chain's CDR3 is CASSPLLAGKDTQYF. The CDR3 DNA follows: TGTGCCAGCAGTCCCCTCTTAGCGGGGAAAGATACGCAGTATTTT.

There are many counts of this clonotype. The chain joins TRBV19 to TRBJ2-1; D not certain. The length of the CDR3 is 16 residues. Germline assignment: CDR1 LNHDA and CDR2 SQIVND (reference sequence). Between the trimmed V and J ends, which lost 1 base and 1 base, there was a span of 11 bases. Written as DNA, the CDR3 is TGTGCCAGTAGTATAGGTGCCCAAGCATCCTACAATGAGCAGTTCTTC. Its protein product is CASSIGAQASYNEQFF.

In the case of this clonotype: With a much larger clone just one base away, this may be a read error. CDR3 in amino acids: CASSHEYEQYF. The CDR3 coding sequence is TGTGCCAGCAGCCACGAATACGAGCAGTACTTC. The chain employs TRBV11-2 and TRBJ2-7; unclear D gene. The CDR3 spans 11 residues. Germline CDR1 SGHAT, CDR2 FQNNGV. Trimming took off 5 bases at V and 4 bases at J, with 6 bases between the two ends.

This clonotype came up a few times. The chain joins TRBV7-9 to TRBJ2-1, with 12 bases lining up with TRBD2. Unmatched junction bases numbered 11, after V lost 2 bases and J lost 9 bases. Germline V gene sequence: CDR1 SEHNR, CDR2 FQNEAQ (reference sequence). The CDR3 is made up of 17 amino acids. DNA for the CDR3: TGTGCCAGCAGCTTAACTAGCGGGAGGTTGGTAATACCTGAGCAGTTCTTC. This sequence encodes CASSLTSGRLVIPEQFF.

This clonotype occurred many times. This chain's CDR3 is CASSQDPGTNYGYTF. DNA for the CDR3: TGCGCCAGCAGCCAAGATCCCGGAACTAACTATGGCTACACCTTC. The gene calls are TRBV4-1 and TRBJ1-2; D remains unclear. V was shortened by 0 bases and J by 0 bases, with 8 bases between the two germline ends. Germline V CDR1 and CDR2: MGHRA, YSYEKL. The CDR3 is made up of 15 amino acids.